The sequence of this T cell receptor beta chain was determined in a study of blood T cell repertoires in COVID-19. In germline, CDR1 is SGHTA, CDR2 FQGTGA. The ends were cut back, 2 bases at V and 5 bases at J, with 15 bases in the middle. This CDR3 comprises 16 residues. Authors' processing steps: Estimates of nucleated cell counts were drawn from the amplification of reference gene primers. The method was immunoSEQ multiplex PCR; TCRdb's version includes in-frame clones alone and lacks a portion of them. V and J calls and clone size are as listed in that table; D and trimming were resolved from the DNA. The sample yields 110,000 to 150,000 clones, approximately 90% seen once.

This chain links TRBV7-3 with TRBJ2-2; the D gene is possibly TRBD2 (7 bases). Sequencing was carried out using peripheral blood. The receptor was isolated from a woman aged 55-75 years with active COVID-19. CDR3 DNA: TGTGCCAGCAGCTTATTAGGGGGAGGGCCTACCGGGGAGCTGTTTTTT. Amino acids: CASSLLGGGPTGELFF.